This T cell receptor (beta chain) came from a study of metastatic and nonmetastatic thyroid tumors. The overall study: Across peripheral blood and tumor or nodule tissue samples taken from malignant and benign thyroid patients, the repertoires were compared with one another.

Unmatched junction bases numbered 6, after V lost 0 bases and J lost 3 bases. The V gene's germline CDR1 is SGHRS and CDR2 YFSETQ. This CDR3 comprises 16 residues. TCRdb re-clonotyped the PCR reads through MiXCR. The table includes under 100,000 clones, around 7.8% detected once. Notes on the study in general: Malignant thyroid tumors reportedly had TCR beta diversity that was significantly higher than in benign nodules, in blood and tumor.

None of the patients had undergone any treatment ahead of thyroid surgery. This clone occurred a few times. The antigen is not known. The clonotype originates from a female donor with papillary thyroid cancer or a benign thyroid nodule (not recorded which). Some clones in this sample may be carry-over from other donors' samples. The chain joins TRBV5-1 to TRBJ1-1, with 9 positions matching TRBD1. Sequenced material: blood. The CDR3 DNA follows: TGCGCCAGCAGCTTGGGGGGACAGGGTTTGGACACTGAAGCTTTCTTT. Its protein is CASSLGGQGLDTEAFF.